The present TCR beta chain was sequenced within a study of T cells in Graves' hyperthyroidism and ophthalmopathy. This clonotype occurred many times. Its antigen is as yet unknown. Clinical symptoms, serum thyroxine, TRAb, thyroid ultrasound and orbital computed tomography informed diagnoses. Overall study results and limits: A 13 V-J model separated ophthalmopathy from stable hyperthyroidism.

From RNA transcripts, TCR beta CDR3 regions were amplified. A first-round RT-PCR of the TCR CDR3 used the HTBI primer set. From the multiplex PCR reads, TCRdb called clonotypes with MiXCR, one entry per CDR3 protein. Here the sample spans about 610,000 distinct CDR3 sequences, roughly 15% being singletons. V was clipped by 2 bases and J by 2 bases, with 10 bases between them. The length of the CDR3 is 14 residues. CDR1 MNHEY and CDR2 SVGEGT come from the germline V gene. This chain joins TRBV6-2 or TRBV6-3 and TRBJ2-7; perhaps TRBD1 as D (6 bases). The sequenced sample was blood. This receptor was identified in a middle-aged woman with Graves' ophthalmopathy. As DNA, the CDR3 is TGTGCCAGCAGTTACAGGGGGTGGACCTACGAGCAGTACTTC. Its translation: CASSYRGWTYEQYF.